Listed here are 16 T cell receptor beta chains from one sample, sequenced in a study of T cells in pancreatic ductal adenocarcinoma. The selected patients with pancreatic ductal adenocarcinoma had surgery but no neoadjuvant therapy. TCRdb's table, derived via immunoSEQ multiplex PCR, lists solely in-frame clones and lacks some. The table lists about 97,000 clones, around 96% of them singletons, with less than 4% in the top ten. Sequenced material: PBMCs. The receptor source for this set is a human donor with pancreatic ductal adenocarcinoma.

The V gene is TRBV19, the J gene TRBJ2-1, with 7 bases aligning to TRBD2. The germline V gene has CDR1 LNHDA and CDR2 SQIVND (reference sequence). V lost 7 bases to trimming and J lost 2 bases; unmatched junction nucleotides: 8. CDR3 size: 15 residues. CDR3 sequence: CASTRAGIPYNEQFF. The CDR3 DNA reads TGTGCCAGTACGAGAGCGGGGATCCCCTACAATGAGCAGTTCTTC.

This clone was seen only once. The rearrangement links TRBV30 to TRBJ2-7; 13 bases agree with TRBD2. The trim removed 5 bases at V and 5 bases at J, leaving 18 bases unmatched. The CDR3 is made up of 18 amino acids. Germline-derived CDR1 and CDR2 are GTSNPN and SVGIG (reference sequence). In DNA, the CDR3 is TGTGCCTGGGGGGGGACTAGCGGGATCCCCCTTTCTATGAACGAGCAGTACTTC. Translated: CAWGGTSGIPLSMNEQYF.

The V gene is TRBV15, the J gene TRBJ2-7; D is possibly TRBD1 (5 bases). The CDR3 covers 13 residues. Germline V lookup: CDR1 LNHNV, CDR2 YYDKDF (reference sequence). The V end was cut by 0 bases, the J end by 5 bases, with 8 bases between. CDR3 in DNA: TGTGCCACCAGCAGAGATGTAGGGGACGAGCAGTACTTC. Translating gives CATSRDVGDEQYF. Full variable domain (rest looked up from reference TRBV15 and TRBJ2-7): DAMVIQNPRYQVTQFGKPVTLSCSQTLNHNVMYWYQQKSSQAPKLLFHYYDKDFNNEADTPDNFQSRRPNTSFCFLDIRSPGLGDTAMYLCATSRDVGDEQYFGPGTRLTVT.

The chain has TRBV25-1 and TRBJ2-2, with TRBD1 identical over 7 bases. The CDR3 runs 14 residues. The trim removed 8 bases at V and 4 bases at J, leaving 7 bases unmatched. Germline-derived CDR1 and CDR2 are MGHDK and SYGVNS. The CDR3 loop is CASQGELVTGELFF. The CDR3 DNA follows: TGTGCCAGCCAGGGGGAACTGGTCACCGGGGAGCTGTTTTTT.

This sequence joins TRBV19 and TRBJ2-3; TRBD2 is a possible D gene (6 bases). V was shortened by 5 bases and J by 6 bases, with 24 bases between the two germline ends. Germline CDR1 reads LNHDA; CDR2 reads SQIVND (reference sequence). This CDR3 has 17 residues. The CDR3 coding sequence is TGTGCCAGTAGTTTTTTCCCGGGACTCCCTCGAAGGGATACGCAGTATTTT. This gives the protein CASSFFPGLPRRDTQYF.

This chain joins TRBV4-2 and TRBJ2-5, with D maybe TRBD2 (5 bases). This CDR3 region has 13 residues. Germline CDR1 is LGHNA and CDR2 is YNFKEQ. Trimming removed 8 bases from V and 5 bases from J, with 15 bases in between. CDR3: CASAEALGETQYF. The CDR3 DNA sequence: TGTGCCAGCGCGGAGGCCTTGGGGGAGACCCAGTACTTC.

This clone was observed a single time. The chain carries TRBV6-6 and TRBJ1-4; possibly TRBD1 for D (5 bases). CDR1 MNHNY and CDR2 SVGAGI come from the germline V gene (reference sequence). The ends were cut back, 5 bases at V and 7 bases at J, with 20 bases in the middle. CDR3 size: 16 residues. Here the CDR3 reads CASSIQTPGGGEKLFF. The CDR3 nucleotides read TGTGCCAGCAGTATCCAAACCCCGGGGGGTGGTGAAAAACTGTTTTTT.

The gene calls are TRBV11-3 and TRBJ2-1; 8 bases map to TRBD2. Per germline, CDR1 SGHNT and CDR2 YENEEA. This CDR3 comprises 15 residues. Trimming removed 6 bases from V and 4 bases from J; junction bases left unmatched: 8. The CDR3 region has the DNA TGTGCCAGCAGTTGGAGCGGGAGTATGTACAATGAGCAGTTCTTC. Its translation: CASSWSGSMYNEQFF.

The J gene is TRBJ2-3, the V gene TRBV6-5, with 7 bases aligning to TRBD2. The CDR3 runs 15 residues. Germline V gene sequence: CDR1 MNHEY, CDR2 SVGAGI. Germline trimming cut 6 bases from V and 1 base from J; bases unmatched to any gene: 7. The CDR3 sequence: CASRKLAMGTDTQYF. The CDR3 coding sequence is TGTGCCAGCAGAAAACTAGCGATGGGCACAGATACGCAGTATTTT.

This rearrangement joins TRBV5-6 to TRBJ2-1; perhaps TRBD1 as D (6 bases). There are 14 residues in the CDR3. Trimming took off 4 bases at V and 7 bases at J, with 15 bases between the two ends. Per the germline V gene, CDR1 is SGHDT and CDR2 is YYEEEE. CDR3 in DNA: TGTGCCAGCAGCCAACTACAGGGATGGAATGAGCAGTTCTTC. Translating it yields CASSQLQGWNEQFF.

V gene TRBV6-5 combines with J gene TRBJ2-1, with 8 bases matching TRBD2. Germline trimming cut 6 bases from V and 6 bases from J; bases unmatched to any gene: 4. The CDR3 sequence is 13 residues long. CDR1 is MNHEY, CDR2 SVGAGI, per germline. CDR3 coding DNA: TGTGCCAGCAGAGGAGCGGGAGCCAATGAGCAGTTCTTC. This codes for CASRGAGANEQFF.

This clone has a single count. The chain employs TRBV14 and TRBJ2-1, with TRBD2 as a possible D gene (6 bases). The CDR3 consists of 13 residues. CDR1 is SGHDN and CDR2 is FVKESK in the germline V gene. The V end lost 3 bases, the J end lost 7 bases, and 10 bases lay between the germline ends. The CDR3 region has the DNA TGTGCCAGCAGCCACGGGGGTTTGAATGAGCAGTTCTTC. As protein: CASSHGGLNEQFF.

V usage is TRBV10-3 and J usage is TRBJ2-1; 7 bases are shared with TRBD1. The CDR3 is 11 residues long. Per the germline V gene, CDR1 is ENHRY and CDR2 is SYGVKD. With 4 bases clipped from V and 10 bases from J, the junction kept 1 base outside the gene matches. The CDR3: CAISVTGEQFF. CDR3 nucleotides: TGTGCCATCAGTGTGACAGGGGAGCAGTTCTTC.

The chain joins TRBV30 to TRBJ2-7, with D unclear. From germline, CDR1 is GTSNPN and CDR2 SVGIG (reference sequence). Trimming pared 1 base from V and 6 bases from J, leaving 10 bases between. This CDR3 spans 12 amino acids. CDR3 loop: CAWSGGSFEQYF. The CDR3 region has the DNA TGTGCCTGGAGTGGCGGTAGTTTCGAGCAGTACTTC.

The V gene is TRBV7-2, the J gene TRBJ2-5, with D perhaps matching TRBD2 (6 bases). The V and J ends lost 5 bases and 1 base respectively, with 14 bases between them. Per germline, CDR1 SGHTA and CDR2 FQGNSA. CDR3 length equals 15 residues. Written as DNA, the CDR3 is TGTGCCAGCAGCCTCTACGGGGGAGGCCAAGAGACCCAGTACTTC. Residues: CASSLYGGGQETQYF. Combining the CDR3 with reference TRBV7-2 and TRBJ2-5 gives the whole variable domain GAGVSQSPSNKVTEKGKDVELRCDPISGHTALYWYRQSLGQGLEFLIYFQGNSAPDKSGLPSDRFSAERTGGSVSTLTIQRTQQEDSAVYLCASSLYGGGQETQYFGPGTRLLVL.

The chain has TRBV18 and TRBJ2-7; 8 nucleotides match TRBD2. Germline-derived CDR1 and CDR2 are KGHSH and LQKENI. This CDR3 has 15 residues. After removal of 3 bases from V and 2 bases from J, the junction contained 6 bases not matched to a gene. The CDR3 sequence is CASSPPAGAPYEQYF. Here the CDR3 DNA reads TGTGCCAGCTCACCCCCAGCGGGAGCCCCCTACGAGCAGTACTTC.